This T cell receptor beta chain was profiled in a study of blood T cell repertoires in COVID-19. TCRdb's copy holds only in-frame clones and misses some; the assay was immunoSEQ multiplex PCR. The table lists almost 85,000 clones, roughly 89% of them singletons. Losses at the gene ends were 5 bases for V and 7 bases for J; bases not matched to a gene: 12. Germline CDR1 is SGHVS and CDR2 is FQNEAQ. CDR3 length: 15 amino acids. The rearrangement links TRBV7-8 to TRBJ2-7, with 9 bases that match TRBD1. The source of this sequence is a woman between 50 and 59 years old with acute COVID-19. The specimen sequenced was PBMCs or T cells enriched from blood (not recorded which). This CDR3 is CASSLNRGQGVEQYF. In nucleotides, the CDR3 is TGTGCCAGCAGCCTTAACCGGGGACAGGGTGTAGAGCAGTACTTC.